The 24 T cell receptor beta chains given below trace back to one sample, sequenced in a study of T cell responses to AZD1222 COVID-19 vaccine. TCRdb's table, derived via immunoSEQ multiplex PCR, lists solely in-frame clones and lacks some. The top ten hold roughly 3% of the sample, which has approximately 52,000 clones, about 91% seen once. Sequencing used peripheral blood, obtained 28 days after the second AZD1222 dose. The receptors were sampled from an adult who received the AZD1222 COVID-19 vaccine.

The J gene is TRBJ2-5, the V gene TRBV3-1 (or the pseudogene TRBV3-2); D perhaps matches TRBD2 (5 bases). The CDR3 spans 16 residues. V was cut by 1 base and J by 5 bases, with 17 bases left in between. Germline V gene lookup returns CDR1 LGHDT and CDR2 YNNKEL (reference sequence). CDR3 amino acids: CASSQVSSKWRETQYF. The CDR3 DNA is TGTGCCAGCAGCCAAGTTAGCAGTAAGTGGAGGGAGACCCAGTACTTC.

V usage is TRBV24-1 and J usage is TRBJ2-7, with TRBD2 matching over 11 bases. The CDR3 is 14 amino acids. Trimming at V came to 9 bases and at J to 9 bases, leaving 12 bases not matched to a gene. The germline gives CDR1 KGHDR, CDR2 SFDVKD. The chain's CDR3 is CATSLGGLAGRQYF. In DNA form, the CDR3 reads TGTGCCACCTCACTGGGAGGACTAGCGGGTCGGCAGTACTTC.

The genes are TRBV10-3 and TRBJ1-1, with D hard to call. Trimming stripped 0 bases from V and 6 bases from J, with 8 bases between. CDR3 length: 13 residues. The germline V gene encodes CDR1 ENHRY and CDR2 SYGVKD. DNA for the CDR3: TGTGCCATCAGTGAGTCGGGTAGGCCTGAAGCTTTCTTT. It is translated as CAISESGRPEAFF.

This clone was detected only once. This rearrangement joins TRBV30 to TRBJ1-5; no definite D call. V was pared by 3 bases and J by 4 bases, with 19 bases between. This CDR3 region has 16 residues. Germline loops: CDR1 GTSNPN, CDR2 SVGIG (reference sequence). The DNA for the CDR3 is TGTGCCTGGAGCTTCCCCTTAGGGCAGGTTAATCAGCCCCAGCATTTT. It is translated as CAWSFPLGQVNQPQHF.

This chain links TRBV15 with TRBJ1-5, with D possibly TRBD1 on 6 matching bases. Trimming cost V 3 bases and J 2 bases, with 11 bases left between them. CDR1 and CDR2 from the germline V gene are LNHNV and YYDKDF (reference sequence). The CDR3 totals 15 residues. As DNA, the CDR3 is TGTGCCACCAGCAGCGCCCCAGGGGGCAATCAGCCCCAGCATTTT. The encoded protein is CATSSAPGGNQPQHF.

The V gene is TRBV10-1, the J gene TRBJ2-3; D may be TRBD2 (5 bases). Germline V gives CDR1 WNHNN, CDR2 SYGVQD (reference sequence). Between the trimmed V and J ends, which lost 4 bases and 4 bases, there was a span of 18 bases. This CDR3 is built from 16 residues. DNA of the CDR3: TGCGCCAGCAGTGGATCTCGGACTGTGGGCCCAGATACGCAGTATTTT. Translated: CASSGSRTVGPDTQYF.

Here the CDR3 DNA reads TGTGCCTGGAGTGTCGGACAGGGGAGCAATCAGCCCCAGCATTTT. It specifies CAWSVGQGSNQPQHF. V and J are TRBV30 and TRBJ1-5; 9 nucleotides line up with TRBD1. V lost 0 bases to trimming and J lost 1 base; unmatched junction nucleotides: 1. Looked up from germline, CDR1 is GTSNPN and CDR2 is SVGIG (reference sequence). The length of the CDR3 is 15 residues.

The chain links TRBV30 to TRBJ2-1, with D possibly TRBD2 on 6 matching bases. This CDR3 is built from 15 residues. V was clipped by 3 bases and J by 0 bases, with 12 bases between them. Germline V gives CDR1 GTSNPN, CDR2 SVGIG (reference sequence). The CDR3: CAWRRLASSYNEQFF. The DNA for the CDR3 is TGTGCCTGGAGACGGCTAGCGAGCTCCTACAATGAGCAGTTCTTC.

This clone was recorded only once. The rearrangement links TRBV28 to TRBJ1-3; 8 bases fit TRBD1. The CDR3 covers 15 residues. V lost 5 bases and J lost 2; bases outside the gene matches: 5. The germline CDR1 and CDR2 sequences are MDHEN and SYDVKM. The CDR3 nucleotides read TGTGCCAGCAGTCGGACAGGGTCCGCTGGAAACACCATATATTTT. Its translation: CASSRTGSAGNTIYF.

The rearrangement joins TRBV18 to TRBJ2-7; 8 nucleotides line up with TRBD2. Germline loops: CDR1 KGHSH, CDR2 LQKENI. CDR3 size: 14 residues. Trimming removed 6 bases from V and 0 bases from J; junction bases left unmatched: 4. The CDR3 spells CASSPGGSSYEQYF. CDR3 coding DNA: TGTGCCAGCTCCCCGGGGGGGAGCTCCTACGAGCAGTACTTC.

The chain employs TRBV9 and TRBJ2-1, with D perhaps TRBD2 (5 bases). CDR1 and CDR2 from the germline V gene are SGDLS and YYNGEE. Trimming stripped 0 bases from V and 10 bases from J, with 5 bases between. The CDR3 covers 11 residues. CDR3: CASSVGGEQFF. CDR3 DNA sequence: TGTGCCAGCAGCGTAGGAGGGGAGCAGTTCTTC.

Remarks on this clone: Sequence at one end of the junction differs from germline and may be a read error. The chain joins TRBV28 to TRBJ1-5; no definite D call. CDR3 length equals 16 residues. Germline assignment: CDR1 MDHEN and CDR2 SYDVKM. The CDR3: CASSSALAHSNQPQHF. CDR3 DNA sequence: TGTGCCAGTAGTTCCGCCCTGGCCCATAGCAATCAGCCCCAGCATTTT.

The chain joins TRBV5-1 to TRBJ1-2, with D hard to call. CDR1 is SGHRS, CDR2 YFSETQ, per germline. This CDR3 region has 15 residues. The V gene lost 0 bases and the J gene lost 6 bases, with 15 bases spanning the gap. The CDR3 region is CASSLEGRHGDGYTF. The CDR3 nucleotides are TGCGCCAGCAGCTTGGAGGGCAGACATGGGGATGGCTACACCTTC. The full variable domain, its missing parts supplied by reference TRBV5-1 and TRBJ1-2, is KAGVTQTPRYLIKTRGQQVTLSCSPISGHRSVSWYQQTPGQGLQFLFEYFSETQRNKGNFPGRFSGRQFSNSRSEMNVSTLELGDSALYLCASSLEGRHGDGYTFGSGTRLTVV.

V usage is TRBV7-9 and J usage is TRBJ1-4, with D possibly TRBD1 on 5 matching bases. The CDR3 is made up of 16 amino acids. V lost 3 bases to trimming and J lost 1 base, with 12 bases between them. Germline values: CDR1 SEHNR, CDR2 FQNEAQ (reference sequence). This chain's CDR3 is CASSFQRGGTNEKLFF. CDR3 nucleotides: TGTGCCAGCAGCTTCCAGCGTGGGGGAACTAATGAAAAACTGTTTTTT.

The chain combines TRBV29-1 with TRBJ2-1; unclear D gene. Trimming removed 6 bases from V and 12 bases from J, with 18 bases in between. The CDR3 extends over 12 amino acids. The germline V gene has CDR1 SQVTM and CDR2 ANQGSEA. CDR3: CSVRGQGRGQFF. DNA of the CDR3: TGCAGCGTGAGAGGCCAAGGGCGTGGGCAGTTCTTC.

This clone turned up a few times. The chain carries TRBV2 and TRBJ1-1, with D tentatively TRBD1 (5 bases). The CDR3 is 13 residues long. The ends were cut back, 6 bases at V and 5 bases at J, with 13 bases in the middle. Germline values: CDR1 SNHLY, CDR2 FYNNEI. The DNA of the CDR3 is TGTGCCAGCAGACCCCTGGGGGGGACTGAAGCTTTCTTT. Translated: CASRPLGGTEAFF.

This chain connects TRBV30 to TRBJ1-1; a weak D match, TRBD1 (6 bases). V lost 4 bases, J lost 5 bases, and 29 bases lay in between. CDR3 size: 18 residues. Germline V gives CDR1 GTSNPN, CDR2 SVGIG (reference sequence). This CDR3 reads CAWTHPGGALGRRTEAFF. The DNA of the CDR3 is TGTGCCTGGACCCACCCGGGGGGGGCGCTCGGTAGGAGGACTGAAGCTTTCTTT.

V usage is TRBV19 and J usage is TRBJ2-1; TRBD2 is a possible D gene (6 bases). The CDR3 runs to 15 residues. Between the trimmed V and J ends, which lost 10 bases and 3 bases, there was a span of 19 bases. The germline gives CDR1 LNHDA, CDR2 SQIVND (reference sequence). The CDR3 sequence is CATREVERVYNEQFF. The CDR3 nucleotides are TGTGCCACCCGAGAGGTGGAGCGGGTCTACAATGAGCAGTTCTTC.

The chain is built from TRBV3-1 (or the pseudogene TRBV3-2) and TRBJ2-7, with D possibly called TRBD1 or TRBD2 (5 bases each). Between the trimmed V and J ends, which lost 1 base and 3 bases, there was a span of 25 bases. CDR3 size: 19 residues. CDR1 and CDR2 (germline): LGHDT, YNNKEL (reference sequence). In DNA form, the CDR3 reads TGTGCCAGCAGCCAAGGGCGGGCAGGGAAAGGGCTAGCTGACTACGAGCAGTACTTC. Translated: CASSQGRAGKGLADYEQYF.

The V gene is TRBV6-6, the J gene TRBJ2-3; 7 nucleotides line up with TRBD1. V was pared by 2 bases and J by 2 bases, with 7 bases of the junction left unmatched. Germline-derived CDR1 and CDR2 are MNHNY and SVGAGI (reference sequence). The CDR3 extends over 16 amino acids. CDR3 in amino acids: CASSYKDRPNTDTQYF. In nucleotides, the CDR3 is TGTGCCAGCAGTTACAAGGACAGGCCTAACACAGATACGCAGTATTTT.

V gene TRBV2 combines with J gene TRBJ2-1; no firm D call. The CDR3 sequence is 16 residues long. The germline V gene encodes CDR1 SNHLY and CDR2 FYNNEI. Trimming pared 6 bases from V and 2 bases from J, leaving 17 bases between. This CDR3 is CASRGGLSHAYNEQFF. CDR3 DNA: TGTGCCAGCAGGGGTGGGCTGTCACACGCCTACAATGAGCAGTTCTTC.

V gene TRBV5-1 combines with J gene TRBJ1-2, with D possibly TRBD1 on 5 matching bases. CDR3 length: 16 amino acids. V lost 3 bases, J lost 8 bases, and 23 bases lay in between. From germline, CDR1 is SGHRS and CDR2 YFSETQ. The CDR3 DNA reads as TGCGCCAGCAGCTCGACCTTTTTTCAGGGTGTTCGAGGCTACACCTTC. Protein: CASSSTFFQGVRGYTF.

The chain is built from TRBV7-2 and TRBJ2-5; tentatively, D is TRBD1 (6 bases). V lost 5 bases, J lost 4 bases, and 8 bases lay in between. CDR1 and CDR2 (germline): SGHTA, FQGNSA. The CDR3 loop spans 12 amino acids. CDR3 coding DNA: TGTGCCAGCAGCACAGGGCGAGAGACCCAGTACTTC. This gives the protein CASSTGRETQYF. Combining the CDR3 with reference TRBV7-2 and TRBJ2-5 gives the whole variable domain GAGVSQSPSNKVTEKGKDVELRCDPISGHTALYWYRQSLGQGLEFLIYFQGNSAPDKSGLPSDRFSAERTGGSVSTLTIQRTQQEDSAVYLCASSTGRETQYFGPGTRLLVL.

The genes are TRBV5-1 and TRBJ2-2; D perhaps matches TRBD1 (6 bases). Trimming cost V 4 bases and J 0 bases, with 19 bases left between them. Germline V lookup: CDR1 SGHRS, CDR2 YFSETQ. The CDR3 loop spans 18 amino acids. The CDR3 region has the DNA TGCGCCAGCAGCCCAACGGGTCCGGGACAAACGAACACCGGGGAGCTGTTTTTT. Its translation: CASSPTGPGQTNTGELFF.